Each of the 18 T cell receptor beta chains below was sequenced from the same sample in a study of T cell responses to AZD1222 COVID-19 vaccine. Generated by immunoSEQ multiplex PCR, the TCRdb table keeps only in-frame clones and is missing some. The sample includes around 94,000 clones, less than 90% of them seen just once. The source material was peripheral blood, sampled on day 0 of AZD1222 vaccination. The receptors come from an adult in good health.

CDR3 nucleotides: TGTGCCAGCAGCTTGACCGGGACAGCCTATGGCTACACCTTC. Translating gives CASSLTGTAYGYTF. The rearrangement joins TRBV5-4 to TRBJ1-2; TRBD1 agrees at 7 bases. This CDR3 contains 14 residues. The V gene's germline CDR1 is SGHNT and CDR2 YYREEE (reference sequence). Trimming removed 1 base from V and 4 bases from J; junction bases left unmatched: 4.

This CDR3 reads CASRRDSVSPLHF. The CDR3 nucleotides read TGTGCCAGCAGGCGGGACAGCGTCTCACCCCTCCACTTT. V gene TRBV7-6 combines with J gene TRBJ1-6; 7 nucleotides match TRBD1. CDR3 size: 13 residues. The junction had 6 bases not matched to a gene; V was cut back by 6 bases and J by 10 bases. Germline V gene sequence: CDR1 SGHVS, CDR2 FNYEAQ.

The CDR3 is CATSDGRLDDHYEQYF. CDR3 nucleotides: TGTGCCACCAGTGATGGTCGACTGGATGACCATTACGAGCAGTACTTC. The V and J genes are TRBV24-1 and TRBJ2-7; D ambiguous. The germline V and J ends were trimmed by 3 bases and 4 bases, with 18 bases remaining between them. This CDR3 has 16 amino acids. From germline, CDR1 is KGHDR and CDR2 SFDVKD.

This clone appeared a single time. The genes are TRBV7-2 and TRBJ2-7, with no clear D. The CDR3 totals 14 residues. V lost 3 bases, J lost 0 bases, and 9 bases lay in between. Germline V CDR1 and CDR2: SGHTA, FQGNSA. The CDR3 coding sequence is TGTGCCAGCAGCTTCGGCAGAAGCTCCTACGAGCAGTACGTC. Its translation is CASSFGRSSYEQYV.

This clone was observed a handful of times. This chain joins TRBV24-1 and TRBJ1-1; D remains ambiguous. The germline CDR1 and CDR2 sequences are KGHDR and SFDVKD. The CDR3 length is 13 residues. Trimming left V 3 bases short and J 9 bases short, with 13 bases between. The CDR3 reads CATSDDGKAQAFF. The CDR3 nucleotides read TGTGCCACCAGTGATGACGGGAAGGCCCAAGCTTTCTTT.

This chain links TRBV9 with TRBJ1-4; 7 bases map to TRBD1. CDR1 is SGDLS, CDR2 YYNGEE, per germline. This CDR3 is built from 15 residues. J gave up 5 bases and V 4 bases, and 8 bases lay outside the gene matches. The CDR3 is CASSITGTVNEKLFF. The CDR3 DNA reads TGTGCCAGCAGCATTACCGGGACAGTGAATGAAAAACTGTTTTTT.

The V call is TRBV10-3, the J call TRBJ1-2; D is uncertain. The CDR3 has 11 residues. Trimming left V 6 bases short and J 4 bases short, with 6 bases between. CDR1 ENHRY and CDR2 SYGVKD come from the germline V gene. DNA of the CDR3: TGTGCCATCAGGATCTCCTATGGCTACACCTTC. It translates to CAIRISYGYTF.

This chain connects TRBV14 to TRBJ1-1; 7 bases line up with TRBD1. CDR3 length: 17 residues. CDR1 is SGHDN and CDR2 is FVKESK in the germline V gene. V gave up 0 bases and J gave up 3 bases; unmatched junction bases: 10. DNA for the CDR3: TGTGCCAGCAGCCAAGATTACGGGACAGCCCTATACACTGAAGCTTTCTTT. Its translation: CASSQDYGTALYTEAFF.

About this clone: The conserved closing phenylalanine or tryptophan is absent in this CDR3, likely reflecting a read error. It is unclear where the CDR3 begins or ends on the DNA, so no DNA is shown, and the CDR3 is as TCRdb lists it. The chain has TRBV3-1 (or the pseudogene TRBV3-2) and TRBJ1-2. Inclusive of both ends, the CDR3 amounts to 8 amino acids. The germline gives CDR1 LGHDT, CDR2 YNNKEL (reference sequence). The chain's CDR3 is CASSHCSV.

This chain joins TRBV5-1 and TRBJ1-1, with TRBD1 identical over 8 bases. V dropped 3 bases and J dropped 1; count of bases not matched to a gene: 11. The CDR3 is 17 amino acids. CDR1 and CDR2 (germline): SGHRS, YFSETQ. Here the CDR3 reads CASSWNSGQAKNTEAFF. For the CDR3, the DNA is TGCGCCAGCAGCTGGAACTCGGGACAGGCAAAGAACACTGAAGCTTTCTTT.

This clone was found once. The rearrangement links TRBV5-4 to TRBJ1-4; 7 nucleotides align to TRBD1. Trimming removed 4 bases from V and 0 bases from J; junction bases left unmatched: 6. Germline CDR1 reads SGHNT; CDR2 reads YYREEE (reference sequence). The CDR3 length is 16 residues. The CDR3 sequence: CASSMGDRSTNEKLFF. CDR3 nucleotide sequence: TGTGCCAGCAGCATGGGGGACAGATCAACTAATGAAAAACTGTTTTTT.

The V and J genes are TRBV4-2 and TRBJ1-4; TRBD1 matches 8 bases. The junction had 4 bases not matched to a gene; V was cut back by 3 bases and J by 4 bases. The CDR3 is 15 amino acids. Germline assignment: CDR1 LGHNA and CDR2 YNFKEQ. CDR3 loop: CASSQDDRGNEKLFF. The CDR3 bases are TGTGCCAGCAGCCAGGATGACAGGGGTAATGAAAAACTGTTTTTT.

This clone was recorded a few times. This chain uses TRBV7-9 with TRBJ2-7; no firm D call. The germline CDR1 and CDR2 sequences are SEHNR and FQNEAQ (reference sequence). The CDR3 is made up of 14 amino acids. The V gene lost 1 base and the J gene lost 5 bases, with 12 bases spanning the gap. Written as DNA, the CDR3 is TGTGCCAGCAGCTTAGGCCCTAGTTTCCACGAGCAGTACTTC. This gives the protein CASSLGPSFHEQYF.

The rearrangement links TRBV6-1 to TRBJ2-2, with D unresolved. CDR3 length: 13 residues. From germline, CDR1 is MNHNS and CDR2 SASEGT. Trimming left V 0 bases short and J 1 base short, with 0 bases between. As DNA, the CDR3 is TGTGCCAGCAGTGAAGCGAACACCGGGGAGCTGTTTTTT. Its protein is CASSEANTGELFF.

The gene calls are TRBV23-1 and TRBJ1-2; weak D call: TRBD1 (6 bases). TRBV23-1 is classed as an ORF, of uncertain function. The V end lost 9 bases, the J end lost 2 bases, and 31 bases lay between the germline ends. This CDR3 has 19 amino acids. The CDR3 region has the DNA TGCGCCAGGGTCTCCGCAGGGTCAGGAACAGGGAGAGAAAACTATGGCTACACCTTC. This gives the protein CARVSAGSGTGRENYGYTF.

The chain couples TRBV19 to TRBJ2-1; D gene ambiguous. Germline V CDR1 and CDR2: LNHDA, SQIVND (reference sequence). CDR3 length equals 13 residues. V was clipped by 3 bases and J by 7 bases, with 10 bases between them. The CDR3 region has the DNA TGTGCCAGTAGTATGTACCTTTGGAATGAGCAGTTCTTC. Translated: CASSMYLWNEQFF. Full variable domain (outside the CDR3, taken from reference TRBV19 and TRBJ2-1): DGGITQSPKYLFRKEGQNVTLSCEQNLNHDAMYWYRQDPGQGLRLIYYSQIVNDFQKGDIAEGYSVSREKKESFPLTVTSAQKNPTAFYLCASSMYLWNEQFFGPGTRLTVL.

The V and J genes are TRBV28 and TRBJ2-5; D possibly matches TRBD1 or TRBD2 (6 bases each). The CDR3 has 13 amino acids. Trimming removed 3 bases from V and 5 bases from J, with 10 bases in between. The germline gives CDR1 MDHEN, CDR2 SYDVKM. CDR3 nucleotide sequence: TGTGCCAGCAGTTTCCGGGGGCTGGAGACCCAGTACTTC. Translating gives CASSFRGLETQYF.

CDR3 sequence (DNA): TGTGCCAGTTGGAGGGGCCCGCCAAGCGGCTACACCTTC. Residues: CASWRGPPSGYTF. The chain employs TRBV28 and TRBJ1-2; the D gene is possibly TRBD1 (5 bases). Germline-derived CDR1 and CDR2 are MDHEN and SYDVKM. The CDR3 sequence is 13 residues long. With 9 bases removed from V and 8 bases from J, the gap between germline ends came to 19 bases.